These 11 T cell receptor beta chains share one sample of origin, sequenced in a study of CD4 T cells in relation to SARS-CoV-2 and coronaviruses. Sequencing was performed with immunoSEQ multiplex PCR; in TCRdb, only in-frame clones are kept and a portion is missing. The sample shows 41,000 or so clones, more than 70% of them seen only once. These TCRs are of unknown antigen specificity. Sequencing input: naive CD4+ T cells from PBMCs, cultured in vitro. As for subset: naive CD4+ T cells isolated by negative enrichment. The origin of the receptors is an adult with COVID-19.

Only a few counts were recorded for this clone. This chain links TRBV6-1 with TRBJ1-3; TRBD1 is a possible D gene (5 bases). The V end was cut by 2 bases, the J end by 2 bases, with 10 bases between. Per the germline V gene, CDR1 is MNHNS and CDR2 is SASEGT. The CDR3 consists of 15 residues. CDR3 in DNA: TGTGCCAGCAGTGAACAGGGCAAAGCTGGAAACACCATATATTTT. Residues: CASSEQGKAGNTIYF.

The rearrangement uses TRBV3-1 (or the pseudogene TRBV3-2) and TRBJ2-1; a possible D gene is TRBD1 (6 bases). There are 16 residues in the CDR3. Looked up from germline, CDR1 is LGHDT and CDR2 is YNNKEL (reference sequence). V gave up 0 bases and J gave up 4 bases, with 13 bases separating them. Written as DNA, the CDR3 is TGTGCCAGCAGCCAAGAATGGGCAGGGGAATACAATGAGCAGTTCTTC. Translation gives CASSQEWAGEYNEQFF.

CDR3 in amino acids: CASSLTGTGGNNEQFF. In DNA form, the CDR3 reads TGTGCCAGCAGCTTGACCGGGACAGGGGGCAACAATGAGCAGTTCTTC. This chain links TRBV5-4 with TRBJ2-1, with 12 bases that match TRBD1. Germline CDR1 and CDR2: SGHNT and YYREEE (reference sequence). The CDR3 spans 16 residues. The ends lost 1 base at V and 5 bases at J; junction bases unmatched: 4.

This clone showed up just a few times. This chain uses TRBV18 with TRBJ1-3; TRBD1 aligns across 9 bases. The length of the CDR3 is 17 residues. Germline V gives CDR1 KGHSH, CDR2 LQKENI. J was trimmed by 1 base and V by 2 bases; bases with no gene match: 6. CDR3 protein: CASSPRTGGASGNTIYF. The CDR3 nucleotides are TGTGCCAGCTCACCAAGAACAGGGGGCGCTTCTGGAAACACCATATATTTT.

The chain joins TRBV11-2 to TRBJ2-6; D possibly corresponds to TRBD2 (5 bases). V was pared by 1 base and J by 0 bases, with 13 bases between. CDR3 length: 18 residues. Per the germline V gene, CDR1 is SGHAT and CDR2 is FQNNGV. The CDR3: CASSLGGWGNSGANVLTF. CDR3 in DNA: TGTGCCAGCAGCTTAGGAGGGTGGGGAAACTCTGGGGCCAACGTCCTGACTTTC. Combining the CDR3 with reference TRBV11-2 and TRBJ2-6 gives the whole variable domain EAGVAQSPRYKIIEKRQSVAFWCNPISGHATLYWYQQILGQGPKLLIQFQNNGVVDDSQLPKDRFSAERLKGVDSTLKIQPAKLEDSAVYLCASSLGGWGNSGANVLTFGAGSRLTVL.

CDR3 DNA: TGCAGTGCTAGAGCAGGGTTGGAAGCTTTCTTT. Translating gives CSARAGLEAFF. The chain joins TRBV20-1 to TRBJ1-1; maybe TRBD1 (5 bases). V shed 1 base and J shed 8 bases, with 8 bases lying between them. The CDR3 extends over 11 amino acids. Germline CDR1 DFQATT, CDR2 SNEGSKA (reference sequence).

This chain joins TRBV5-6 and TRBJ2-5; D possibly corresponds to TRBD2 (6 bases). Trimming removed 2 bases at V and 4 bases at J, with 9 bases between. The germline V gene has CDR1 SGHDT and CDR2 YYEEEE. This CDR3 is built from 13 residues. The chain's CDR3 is CASSLRGGETQYF. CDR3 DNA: TGTGCCAGCAGCTTAAGGGGAGGAGAGACCCAGTACTTC.

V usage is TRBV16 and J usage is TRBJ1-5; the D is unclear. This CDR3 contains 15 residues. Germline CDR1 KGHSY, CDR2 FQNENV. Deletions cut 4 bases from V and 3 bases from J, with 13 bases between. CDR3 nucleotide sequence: TGTGCCAGCAGCCCCCGGACCTCACTCAATCAGCCCCAGCATTTT. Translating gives CASSPRTSLNQPQHF.

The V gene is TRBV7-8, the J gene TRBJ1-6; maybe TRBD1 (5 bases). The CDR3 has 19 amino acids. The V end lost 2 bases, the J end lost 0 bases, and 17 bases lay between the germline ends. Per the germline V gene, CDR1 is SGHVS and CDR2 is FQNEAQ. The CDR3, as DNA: TGTGCCAGCAGCTTAAGGGGTATTCGGCCCAGCTCCTATAATTCACCCCTCCACTTT. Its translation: CASSLRGIRPSSYNSPLHF.

The CDR3: CASSFTPTSTGRETQYF. CDR3 in DNA: TGCGCCAGCAGCTTCACTCCCACCTCGACTGGACGGGAGACCCAGTACTTC. The J gene is TRBJ2-5, the V gene TRBV5-1; the D is unclear. Per germline, CDR1 SGHRS and CDR2 YFSETQ. V lost 2 bases, J lost 5 bases, and 22 bases lay in between. The CDR3 sequence is 17 residues long. Combining the CDR3 with reference TRBV5-1 and TRBJ2-5 gives the whole variable domain KAGVTQTPRYLIKTRGQQVTLSCSPISGHRSVSWYQQTPGQGLQFLFEYFSETQRNKGNFPGRFSGRQFSNSRSEMNVSTLELGDSALYLCASSFTPTSTGRETQYFGPGTRLLVL.

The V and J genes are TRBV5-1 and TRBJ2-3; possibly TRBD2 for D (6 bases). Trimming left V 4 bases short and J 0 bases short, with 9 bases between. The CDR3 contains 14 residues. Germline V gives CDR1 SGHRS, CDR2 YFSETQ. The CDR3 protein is CASSGSGSTDTQYF. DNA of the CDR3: TGCGCCAGCAGCGGTAGCGGAAGCACAGATACGCAGTATTTT. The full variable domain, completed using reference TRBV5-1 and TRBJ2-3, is KAGVTQTPRYLIKTRGQQVTLSCSPISGHRSVSWYQQTPGQGLQFLFEYFSETQRNKGNFPGRFSGRQFSNSRSEMNVSTLELGDSALYLCASSGSGSTDTQYFGPGTRLTVL.